Each of the 15 T cell receptor beta chains below was sequenced from the same sample in a study of identical twins. Each CDR3 protein gets one entry after TCRdb re-called the 5' RACE reads with MiXCR. This table holds 250,000 to 350,000 distinct CDR3 sequences, around 8.8% found once. These data also formed part of another study, on yellow fever vaccine responses in identical twins.

The specimen sequenced was memory (CD45RO+) T cells sorted from blood. Every receptor here comes from a woman aged 18-29 years in good health.

This clonotype was picked up many times. The rearrangement joins TRBV6-1 to TRBJ2-2; perhaps D is TRBD1 or TRBD2 (5 bases each). The V gene's germline CDR1 is MNHNS and CDR2 SASEGT. Trimming took off 6 bases at V and 1 base at J, with 12 bases between the two ends. The CDR3 extends over 15 amino acids. CDR3 loop: CASSLGPMNTGELFF. The CDR3 DNA is TGTGCCAGCAGCCTGGGACCGATGAACACCGGGGAGCTGTTTTTT.

This clonotype was counted ten times or more. The chain recombines TRBV10-3 with TRBJ2-1, with D possibly being TRBD1 (5 bases). Germline V lookup: CDR1 ENHRY, CDR2 SYGVKD. V was cut by 0 bases and J by 9 bases, with 9 bases left in between. This CDR3 is built from 13 residues. The CDR3 nucleotides read TGTGCCATCAGTGAGTCCCAGGGTGGTGAGCAGTTCTTC. Amino acid sequence: CAISESQGGEQFF.

This clonotype showed up just a few times. The V call is TRBV11-2, the J call TRBJ1-2; the D is unclear. This CDR3 is built from 14 residues. The V gene lost 5 bases and the J gene lost 2 bases, with 12 bases spanning the gap. Germline V gene sequence: CDR1 SGHAT, CDR2 FQNNGV. Here the CDR3 DNA reads TGTGCCAGCAGCCGTGGGCTGTCGAACTATGGCTACACCTTC. This gives the protein CASSRGLSNYGYTF.

The chain has TRBV6-2 or TRBV6-3 and TRBJ2-7, with 9 nucleotides matching TRBD2. Trimming removed 10 bases from V and 4 bases from J; junction bases left unmatched: 8. CDR3 length: 13 residues. Germline values: CDR1 MNHEY, CDR2 SVGEGT. The CDR3 spells CAIKAGGTYEQYF. The CDR3 nucleotides read TGTGCCATAAAAGCGGGAGGAACTTACGAGCAGTACTTC.

This clonotype was found many times. The V call is TRBV7-8, the J call TRBJ2-7; the match to TRBD2 covers 9 bases. CDR3 size: 15 residues. J gave up 5 bases and V 1 base, and 6 bases lay outside the gene matches. Germline V gene sequence: CDR1 SGHVS, CDR2 FQNEAQ. The CDR3 here is CASSLGGTSRNEQYF. CDR3 DNA: TGTGCCAGCAGCTTAGGGGGGACTAGCCGCAACGAGCAGTACTTC.

The gene calls are TRBV28 and TRBJ2-2; D call uncertain. CDR1 MDHEN and CDR2 SYDVKM come from the germline V gene. This CDR3 is built from 11 residues. Here the CDR3 DNA reads TGTGCGACGGCTTATCTCGGGGAGCTGTTTTTT. Encoded protein: CATAYLGELFF.

J is TRBJ1-1 and V is TRBV20-1; D remains ambiguous. The length of the CDR3 is 10 residues. V shed 6 bases and J shed 4 bases, with 6 bases lying between them. CDR1 is DFQATT and CDR2 is SNEGSKA in the germline V gene (reference sequence). The CDR3 loop reads CSARGTEAFF. CDR3 DNA sequence: TGCAGTGCCCGGGGCACTGAAGCTTTCTTT.

This chain joins TRBV5-1 and TRBJ2-1; the match to TRBD1 covers 8 bases. J was trimmed by 9 bases and V by 0 bases; bases with no gene match: 14. Per the germline V gene, CDR1 is SGHRS and CDR2 is YFSETQ. CDR3 size: 17 residues. As DNA, the CDR3 is TGCGCCAGCAGCTTGGCCTCACAATCCAGGGGGCTTGGTGAGCAGTTCTTC. Protein: CASSLASQSRGLGEQFF.

This clonotype occurred many times. V is TRBV3-1 and J is TRBJ2-7; possible D gene TRBD2, 6 bases. CDR1 is LGHDT, CDR2 YNNKEL, per germline (reference sequence). The CDR3 covers 14 residues. V gave up 1 base and J gave up 4 bases, with 11 bases separating them. The DNA for the CDR3 is TGTGCCAGCAGCCAAGGACCTGGGGGGTACGAGCAGTACTTC. Its translation is CASSQGPGGYEQYF.

This clonotype was seen a few times. The V and J genes are TRBV18 and TRBJ2-2, with D perhaps matching TRBD2 (6 bases). The germline CDR1 and CDR2 sequences are KGHSH and LQKENI. The germline V and J ends were trimmed by 2 bases and 0 bases, with 16 bases remaining between them. CDR3 length: 18 residues. CDR3 nucleotide sequence: TGTGCCAGCTCACCAATTCTCATACGGGGGTCGAACACCGGGGAGCTGTTTTTT. Its protein product is CASSPILIRGSNTGELFF.

Ten or more counts support this clonotype. The chain joins TRBV28 to TRBJ1-2; 7 bases line up with TRBD1. CDR1 and CDR2 (germline): MDHEN, SYDVKM. V dropped 8 bases and J dropped 10; count of bases not matched to a gene: 19. This CDR3 comprises 15 residues. The CDR3: CASRFTGAGAYYYTF. In nucleotides, the CDR3 is TGTGCCAGCCGCTTTACAGGGGCCGGTGCCTACTACTACACCTTC.

This clonotype showed up just a few times. The chain combines TRBV20-1 with TRBJ2-2, with TRBD2 identical over 9 bases. J gave up 3 bases and V 0 bases, and 8 bases lay outside the gene matches. The germline V gene encodes CDR1 DFQATT and CDR2 SNEGSKA (reference sequence). This CDR3 contains 17 residues. The CDR3 sequence is CSARDSGGGADTGELFF. The CDR3 DNA reads as TGCAGTGCTAGAGATTCCGGCGGGGGGGCCGACACCGGGGAGCTGTTTTTT.

This clonotype was observed at least ten times. The chain employs TRBV20-1 and TRBJ2-2, with D unresolved. CDR3 length: 17 amino acids. Germline CDR1 is DFQATT and CDR2 is SNEGSKA (reference sequence). Trimming took 0 bases from V and 4 from J, leaving 18 bases between them. The CDR3 DNA follows: TGCAGTGCTAGAGATTTAGCAGGCCCTACGGTCACCGGGGAGCTGTTTTTT. Its protein is CSARDLAGPTVTGELFF.

This clonotype was recorded many times. J is TRBJ2-2 and V is TRBV14; the match to TRBD1 covers 8 bases. The germline gives CDR1 SGHDN, CDR2 FVKESK. This CDR3 contains 15 residues. The junction had 4 bases not matched to a gene; V was cut back by 4 bases and J by 3 bases. CDR3: CASSPLTGDTGELFF. In nucleotides, the CDR3 is TGTGCCAGCAGCCCTTTGACAGGGGACACCGGGGAGCTGTTTTTT.

This clonotype occurred many times. The chain carries TRBV7-6 and TRBJ2-1; D possibly corresponds to TRBD2 (6 bases). The CDR3 totals 14 residues. Per germline, CDR1 SGHVS and CDR2 FNYEAQ. Trimming removed 3 bases from V and 3 bases from J, with 9 bases in between. The CDR3 is CASSFSSVYNEQFF. The CDR3 coding sequence is TGTGCCAGCAGCTTTTCTAGCGTCTACAATGAGCAGTTCTTC.